This TCR beta chain stems from a study of cytomegalovirus exposure and HLA in healthy donors. Regarding this clone: Its antigen is currently unknown.

Only in-frame clones appear in the TCRdb table, and some are missing; sequencing was by immunoSEQ multiplex PCR. The table has about 120,000 clones, more than 70% seen once. CDR1 SEHNR and CDR2 FQNEAQ come from the germline V gene (reference sequence). V shed 1 base, J shed 8 bases, and the junction held 4 bases outside the gene matches. This CDR3 comprises 13 residues. The study, taken as a whole, reports: Reports credit the classifier with highly specific, highly sensitive diagnosis of cytomegalovirus status.

The rearrangement uses TRBV7-9 and TRBJ1-2; the match to TRBD1 covers 7 bases. This clonotype was sampled from a man aged 18 to 30 in good health and CMV-seronegative. Specimen: PBMCs. CDR3 in amino acids: CASSLGDSGGYTF. In nucleotides, the CDR3 is TGTGCCAGCAGCTTAGGGGACAGCGGCGGCTACACCTTC.